Each of the 26 T cell receptor beta chains below was sequenced from the same sample in a study of blood T cell repertoires in COVID-19. Measured with immunoSEQ multiplex PCR; TCRdb has only the in-frame clones, and not every one. Counted here are roughly 200,000 clones, less than 90% occurring once; the ten biggest clones make up about 4.5%. The sample consisted of PBMCs or T cells enriched from blood (not recorded which). The receptors were sampled from a woman between 25 and 40 years old who had been exposed to COVID-19.

The chain carries TRBV3-1 (or the pseudogene TRBV3-2) and TRBJ1-1; TRBD1 matches at 8 bases. CDR3 length: 15 residues. Losses at the gene ends were 5 bases for V and 3 bases for J; bases not matched to a gene: 8. Germline CDR1 reads LGHDT; CDR2 reads YNNKEL (reference sequence). The CDR3 loop reads CASSSQGAWYTEAFF. CDR3 nucleotides: TGTGCCAGCAGCTCCCAGGGGGCTTGGTACACTGAAGCTTTCTTT.

V is TRBV5-4 and J is TRBJ1-2; the D is unclear. Germline values: CDR1 SGHNT, CDR2 YYREEE (reference sequence). Trimming took off 3 bases at V and 8 bases at J, with 14 bases between the two ends. The CDR3 consists of 13 residues. CDR3 in DNA: TGTGCCAGCAGCTCGGCGGCGGCTGGGGGCTACACCTTC. Residues: CASSSAAAGGYTF.

The rearrangement joins TRBV6-5 to TRBJ1-1; D ambiguous. Deletions cut 5 bases from V and 8 bases from J, with 12 bases between. The CDR3 is 12 residues long. Germline CDR1 and CDR2: MNHEY and SVGAGI. CDR3: CASSHQDREAFF. In nucleotides, the CDR3 is TGTGCCAGCAGTCACCAGGATCGGGAAGCTTTCTTT.

The DNA for the CDR3 is TGTGCCAGCAGCGTAGCTGGACTCACAGATACGCAGTATTTT. It translates to CASSVAGLTDTQYF. This rearrangement joins TRBV9 to TRBJ2-3; D is possibly TRBD2 (5 bases). Germline CDR1 is SGDLS and CDR2 is YYNGEE. The V gene lost 0 bases and the J gene lost 2 bases, with 7 bases spanning the gap. This CDR3 has 14 residues. Full variable domain (remainder filled in from reference TRBV9 and TRBJ2-3): DSGVTQTPKHLITATGQRVTLRCSPRSGDLSVYWYQQSLDQGLQFLIQYYNGEERAKGNILERFSAQQFPDLHSELNLSSLELGDSALYFCASSVAGLTDTQYFGPGTRLTVL.

The chain has TRBV3-1 (or the pseudogene TRBV3-2) and TRBJ2-7; 9 nucleotides agree with TRBD2. Per the germline V gene, CDR1 is LGHDT and CDR2 is YNNKEL (reference sequence). This CDR3 contains 15 residues. Unmatched junction bases numbered 3, after V lost 3 bases and J lost 0 bases. Here the CDR3 reads CASSHRRGGSYEQYF. The CDR3 nucleotides read TGTGCCAGCAGCCATAGGCGGGGGGGCTCCTACGAGCAGTACTTC.

This clone was counted a single time. The chain has TRBV6-1 and TRBJ1-2; TRBD1 is a possible D gene (5 bases). Deletions cut 2 bases from V and 8 bases from J, with 15 bases between. The CDR3 is 14 residues long. Germline V lookup: CDR1 MNHNS, CDR2 SASEGT. The CDR3, as DNA: TGTGCCAGCAGTGAACCCCCGGGGGGAGGGGGCTACACCTTC. It is translated as CASSEPPGGGGYTF.

This chain joins TRBV15 and TRBJ1-3; D not resolved. The CDR3 runs 16 residues. Germline V gives CDR1 LNHNV, CDR2 YYDKDF (reference sequence). Between the trimmed V and J ends, which lost 0 bases and 0 bases, there was a span of 9 bases. The CDR3 here is CATSRDRRFSGNTIYF. The CDR3 nucleotides read TGTGCCACCAGCAGAGATCGGAGGTTCTCTGGAAACACCATATATTTT.

Only a few counts were recorded for this clone. This rearrangement joins TRBV18 to TRBJ1-3; D remains ambiguous. The CDR3 length is 16 residues. CDR1 KGHSH and CDR2 LQKENI come from the germline V gene. Trimming stripped 2 bases from V and 0 bases from J, with 11 bases between. This chain's CDR3 is CASSPLGAHSGNTIYF. CDR3 in DNA: TGTGCCAGCTCACCATTGGGAGCGCACTCTGGAAACACCATATATTTT.

V gene TRBV5-1 combines with J gene TRBJ1-4; 7 bases agree with TRBD1. Trimming took 4 bases from V and 3 from J; bases not matched to a gene: 9. Germline V CDR1 and CDR2: SGHRS, YFSETQ. This CDR3 region has 16 residues. The CDR3 is CASSPTGRGANEKLFF. In nucleotides, the CDR3 is TGCGCCAGCAGCCCGACAGGGCGGGGGGCTAATGAAAAACTGTTTTTT. Variable domain in full (rest from reference TRBV5-1 and TRBJ1-4): KAGVTQTPRYLIKTRGQQVTLSCSPISGHRSVSWYQQTPGQGLQFLFEYFSETQRNKGNFPGRFSGRQFSNSRSEMNVSTLELGDSALYLCASSPTGRGANEKLFFGSGTQLSVL.

This chain links TRBV5-1 with TRBJ1-1; TRBD1 matches at 7 bases. J lost 8 bases, V lost 0 bases, and 7 bases had no gene match. Germline CDR1 is SGHRS and CDR2 is YFSETQ. The CDR3 runs to 14 residues. CDR3 protein: CASSLGDSYSEAFF. For the CDR3, the DNA is TGCGCCAGCAGCTTGGGGGACAGTTATTCCGAAGCTTTCTTT.

The chain joins TRBV27 to TRBJ1-4, with TRBD1 matching 7 bases. CDR3 length equals 15 residues. Germline V lookup: CDR1 MNHEY, CDR2 SMNVEV (reference sequence). With 10 bases clipped from V and 6 bases from J, the junction kept 14 bases outside the gene matches. This CDR3 is CATGNRGQLDEKLFF. For the CDR3, the DNA is TGTGCCACAGGGAACCGGGGACAGCTTGATGAAAAACTGTTTTTT.

On this clone: Germline and junction disagree at one end, which may indicate a read error. The chain carries TRBV5-5 and TRBJ1-1; D perhaps matches TRBD1 (6 bases). CDR3 size: 16 residues. The germline CDR1 and CDR2 sequences are SGHKS and YYEKEE (reference sequence). Here the CDR3 DNA reads TGTGCCAGCACCTTGGGGGCAGGGGCTGAGAACACTGAAGCTTTCTTT. This codes for CASTLGAGAENTEAFF.

This clone has only one observation. The chain employs TRBV6-5 and TRBJ2-1, with no clear D. The CDR3 has 14 residues. V was trimmed by 4 bases and J by 4 bases, leaving 11 bases between them. Germline loops: CDR1 MNHEY, CDR2 SVGAGI. CDR3: CASSSDTHYNEQFF. The DNA of the CDR3 is TGTGCCAGCAGTTCAGACACCCATTACAATGAGCAGTTCTTC.

The chain has TRBV9 and TRBJ1-3; a weak D match, TRBD1 (6 bases). The V and J ends lost 0 bases and 0 bases respectively, with 19 bases between them. The CDR3 covers 19 residues. The V gene's germline CDR1 is SGDLS and CDR2 YYNGEE. The CDR3 sequence is CASSVEFSPRTVSGNTIYF. The CDR3, as DNA: TGTGCCAGCAGCGTAGAGTTTTCACCCCGGACAGTCTCTGGAAACACCATATATTTT.

This clone was seen only a few times. V and J are TRBV5-6 and TRBJ2-3; D gene ambiguous. Germline V gene sequence: CDR1 SGHDT, CDR2 YYEEEE. The CDR3 has 12 amino acids. Trimming removed 4 bases from V and 7 bases from J, with 10 bases in between. CDR3 residues: CASSPLGYTQYF. The DNA for the CDR3 is TGTGCCAGCAGCCCCCTCGGGTATACGCAGTATTTT.

This CDR3 reads CASSVFSGGAGEQFF. As DNA, the CDR3 is TGTGCCAGCAGCGTATTTAGCGGGGGGGCCGGTGAGCAGTTCTTC. The V gene is TRBV9, the J gene TRBJ2-1, with 11 bases aligning to TRBD2. V lost 1 base to trimming and J lost 9 bases; unmatched junction nucleotides: 6. This CDR3 comprises 15 residues. Germline assignment: CDR1 SGDLS and CDR2 YYNGEE.

The V call is TRBV5-6, the J call TRBJ2-3, with a tentative D call TRBD2 (6 bases). V was clipped by 4 bases and J by 1 base, with 13 bases between them. Germline V gives CDR1 SGHDT, CDR2 YYEEEE. CDR3 length: 15 amino acids. CDR3 loop: CASSAGRRGTDTQYF. In DNA, the CDR3 is TGTGCCAGCAGCGCGGGACGCAGGGGCACAGATACGCAGTATTTT.

J is TRBJ1-6 and V is TRBV5-1, with TRBD1 as a possible D gene (5 bases). The CDR3 runs 19 residues. Between the trimmed V and J ends, which lost 4 bases and 1 base, there was a span of 21 bases. Germline values: CDR1 SGHRS, CDR2 YFSETQ. CDR3 region: CASSARTAGGGSYNSPLHF. CDR3 DNA: TGCGCCAGCAGCGCTCGGACGGCTGGCGGGGGGTCCTATAATTCACCCCTCCACTTT.

The chain has TRBV30 and TRBJ1-2, with TRBD1 matching 8 bases. CDR1 GTSNPN and CDR2 SVGIG come from the germline V gene (reference sequence). After removal of 8 bases from V and 4 bases from J, the junction contained 12 bases not matched to a gene. This CDR3 has 14 amino acids. CDR3 loop: CAQHNGTGSYGYTF. The CDR3 coding sequence is TGTGCCCAACACAATGGGACAGGTAGCTATGGCTACACCTTC.

This chain connects TRBV5-1 to TRBJ1-3, with TRBD1 matching 7 bases. CDR3 size: 15 residues. V lost 4 bases, J lost 2 bases, and 6 bases stayed unmatched. CDR1 is SGHRS, CDR2 YFSETQ, per germline. CDR3 in amino acids: CASSPTTGTGNTIYF. The DNA of the CDR3 is TGCGCCAGCAGCCCTACGACAGGGACTGGAAACACCATATATTTT. Filled out from reference TRBV5-1 and TRBJ1-3, the complete variable domain reads KAGVTQTPRYLIKTRGQQVTLSCSPISGHRSVSWYQQTPGQGLQFLFEYFSETQRNKGNFPGRFSGRQFSNSRSEMNVSTLELGDSALYLCASSPTTGTGNTIYFGEGSWLTVV.

This rearrangement joins TRBV18 to TRBJ1-1; no definite D call. Trimming stripped 0 bases from V and 5 bases from J, with 7 bases between. The CDR3 sequence is 13 residues long. Per germline, CDR1 KGHSH and CDR2 LQKENI. The CDR3 loop is CASSPPSGTEAFF. CDR3 in DNA: TGTGCCAGCTCACCACCGTCCGGGACTGAAGCTTTCTTT.

This clone was found once. This rearrangement joins TRBV30 to TRBJ2-1, with D tentatively TRBD1 (6 bases). The V end was cut by 5 bases, the J end by 0 bases, with 8 bases between. Germline V gene lookup returns CDR1 GTSNPN and CDR2 SVGIG (reference sequence). The CDR3 consists of 13 residues. CDR3 sequence (DNA): TGTGCCTGGCAGGGGAGCTCCTACAATGAGCAGTTCTTC. Translated: CAWQGSSYNEQFF.

This clone was counted a few times. J is TRBJ1-6 and V is TRBV6-5; TRBD1 might be the D (6 bases). With 7 bases removed from V and 3 bases from J, the gap between germline ends came to 10 bases. Looked up from germline, CDR1 is MNHEY and CDR2 is SVGAGI. This CDR3 has 14 amino acids. CDR3 in amino acids: CASTRGSYNSPLHF. Written as DNA, the CDR3 is TGTGCCAGCACCAGGGGAAGCTATAATTCACCCCTCCACTTT.

J is TRBJ1-2 and V is TRBV7-8, with D unclear. Per the germline V gene, CDR1 is SGHVS and CDR2 is FQNEAQ. This CDR3 is 18 amino acids long. Trimming took off 0 bases at V and 8 bases at J, with 25 bases between the two ends. The CDR3 nucleotides are TGTGCCAGCAGCTTAGCTAATTTCCCCGCAATAGGAGGAGAGGGCTACACCTTC. Protein product: CASSLANFPAIGGEGYTF.

This clone was picked up one time. V and J are TRBV6-5 and TRBJ1-2; D unresolved. The V end lost 1 base, the J end lost 1 base, and 10 bases lay between the germline ends. This CDR3 region has 15 residues. Germline V gene data show CDR1 as MNHEY and CDR2 as SVGAGI. CDR3: CASSYYPEINYGYTF. CDR3 coding DNA: TGTGCCAGCAGTTACTATCCAGAAATTAACTATGGCTACACCTTC.

V is TRBV27 and J is TRBJ2-7; 13 bases map to TRBD2. With 9 bases clipped from V and 6 bases from J, the junction kept 5 bases outside the gene matches. Germline CDR1 is MNHEY and CDR2 is SMNVEV (reference sequence). This CDR3 is built from 13 residues. CDR3 sequence: CASWTSGGAEQYF. As DNA, the CDR3 is TGTGCCAGTTGGACTAGCGGGGGAGCCGAGCAGTACTTC.